Each of the 2 T cell receptor beta chains below was sequenced from the same sample in a study of T-cell memory formation after mild COVID-19. TCRdb re-derived calls from the 5' RACE reads in MiXCR, one entry per CDR3 protein. Of 90,000 to 120,000 distinct CDR3 sequences in the sample, approximately 15% were seen once. Material: PBMCs or a T cell subset sorted from them (not recorded which). The receptors were sampled from a man between 18 and 29 years old who had mild COVID-19 (a few samples of this study predate the infection). Cell type and time point are not known.

This clonotype was detected a few times. The chain has TRBV20-1 and TRBJ2-5, with 9 bases aligning to TRBD2. With 0 bases clipped from V and 5 bases from J, the junction kept 7 bases outside the gene matches. The germline CDR1 and CDR2 sequences are DFQATT and SNEGSKA (reference sequence). The CDR3 has 15 residues. The CDR3 region has the DNA TGCAGTGCTAGAGATATTGCTAGCGGGGTGGAGACCCAGTACTTC. This translates into CSARDIASGVETQYF.

This clonotype was seen a few times. V usage is TRBV7-6 and J usage is TRBJ2-7; the match to TRBD1 covers 7 bases. CDR1 SGHVS and CDR2 FNYEAQ come from the germline V gene. V lost 4 bases and J lost 1; bases outside the gene matches: 7. The CDR3 is 15 residues long. This chain's CDR3 is CASSYDRDQSYEQYF. DNA for the CDR3: TGTGCCAGCAGCTACGACAGGGATCAGTCCTACGAGCAGTACTTC.